This T cell receptor (beta chain) was recorded in a study of shared clonotypes between healthy human individuals. Germline V gives CDR1 MGHDK, CDR2 SYGVNS. The CDR3 consists of 13 residues. The V end lost 3 bases, the J end lost 10 bases, and 10 bases lay between the germline ends. This clone was picked up a small number of times. Assay: immunoSEQ multiplex PCR; the TCRdb copy retains only in-frame clones and omits some. The data show roughly 2.6 million clones, about 92% seen once. The J gene is TRBJ1-6, the V gene TRBV25-1; D is possibly TRBD1 (6 bases). Sequencing used naive CD4+ T cells sorted from blood. Subset given: CD45RA+ positively selected. This TCR came from a young man in good health. The CDR3: CASSESGVSPLHF. CDR3 bases: TGTGCCAGCAGTGAGTCAGGGGTCTCACCCCTCCACTTT.